A selection of T cell receptor beta chains follows, all from one sample in a study of sequential checkpoint blockade in melanoma. Some clones are missing from TCRdb's copy, which holds only in-frame ones; the method was immunoSEQ multiplex PCR. The repertoire holds over 15,000 clones, 65% to 75% seen once, with over 10% in the top ten. The material was CD8+ T cells sorted from blood (inferred from file names), obtained from a patient given nivolumab and ipilimumab in sequence. These receptors were taken from a human donor with melanoma. Both conserved end residues are part of each CDR3. A D gene is named only where the DNA matches it firmly. Size is stated for part of the rows, as once, few or many counts, or as a class when the clone is expanded.

V	D	size	J	DNA	CDR3
TRBV4-1	NA	NA	TRBJ2-2	TGCGCCAGCAGCGGAGGGGGGGCAGGGAGGTCCACCGGGGAGCTGTTTTTT	CASSGGGAGRSTGELFF
TRBV27	TRBD2	once	TRBJ2-7	TGTGCCAGCAGTCCTTCGTCTAGCGGCTACGAGCAGTACTTC	CASSPSSSGYEQYF
TRBV4-3	NA	NA	TRBJ2-1	TGCGCCAGCAGCCAAGACGACAATGAGCAGCTCTTC	CASSQDDNEQLF
TRBV6-4	NA	few	TRBJ2-1	TGTGCCAGCAGTGCGGGCTCCTACAATGAGCAGTTCTTC	CASSAGSYNEQFF
TRBV4-1	TRBD1	once	TRBJ1-1	TGCGCCAGCAGCCAGGGACAGGGGGCCGCTGAAGCTTTCTTT	CASSQGQGAAEAFF
TRBV7-9	NA	NA	TRBJ1-2	TGTGCCAGCAGCCAGCCAGACCCCGGCGGGAACTATGGCTACACCTTC	CASSQPDPGGNYGYTF
TRBV11-2	TRBD1	NA	TRBJ1-1	TGTGCCAGCAGCTTTTGGGACAGGAGTCTGAACACTGAAGCTTTCTTT	CASSFWDRSLNTEAFF
TRBV23-1	TRBD2	NA	TRBJ2-5	TGCGCCAGCAGTCAATCGTGGAGGGGAGGGATGGAAGAGACCCAGTACTTC	CASSQSWRGGMEETQYF
TRBV4-1	NA	few	TRBJ2-7	TGTGCCAGCAGCCAAGATGAGGTAGGGGCTAGCGAGCAGTACTTC	CASSQDEVGASEQYF
TRBV2	NA	NA	TRBJ2-7	TGTGCCAGCAGTTTAGGGAGCAGTAGCGAGCAGTACTTC	CASSLGSSSEQYF
TRBV27	NA	NA	TRBJ1-5	TGTGCCAGCTCACCCACTTTCGGAGTTAGCAATCAGCCCCAGCATTTT	CASSPTFGVSNQPQHF
TRBV6-6	TRBD1	medium-sized	TRBJ1-6	TGTGCCAGCAGTGGGGACAGCTCCTATAATTCACCCCTCCACTTT	CASSGDSSYNSPLHF